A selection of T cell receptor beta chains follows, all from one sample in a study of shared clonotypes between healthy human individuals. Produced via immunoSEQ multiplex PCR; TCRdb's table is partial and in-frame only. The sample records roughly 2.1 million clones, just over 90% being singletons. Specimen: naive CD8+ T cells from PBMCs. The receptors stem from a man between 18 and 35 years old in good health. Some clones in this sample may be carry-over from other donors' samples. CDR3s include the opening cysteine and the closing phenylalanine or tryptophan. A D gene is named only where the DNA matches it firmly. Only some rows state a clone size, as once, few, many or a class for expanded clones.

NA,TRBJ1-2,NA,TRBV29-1,TGCAGCGGACTCGGACAGAGCTATGGCTACACCTTC,CSGLGQSYGYTF
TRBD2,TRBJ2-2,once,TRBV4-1,TGCGCCAGCAGCCTCCCCCGGGGGGTCAGGGACACCGGGGAGCTGTTTTTT,CASSLPRGVRDTGELFF
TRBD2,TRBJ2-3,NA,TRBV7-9,TGTGCCAGCAGCCTCCCATTAAGCGGGAGGGGGACAGATACGCAGTATTTT,CASSLPLSGRGTDTQYF
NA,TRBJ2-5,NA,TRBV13,TGTGCCAGCAGCCCACCGGGACAAGGCCAAGAGACCCAGTACTTC,CASSPPGQGQETQYF
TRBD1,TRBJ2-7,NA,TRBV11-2,TGTGCCAGCAGCTCCCGACAGGGGAGGCACGAGCAGTACTTC,CASSSRQGRHEQYF
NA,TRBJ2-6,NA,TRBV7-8,TGTGCCAGCAGCTTTTCCGGGGCCAACGTCCTGACTTTC,CASSFSGANVLTF
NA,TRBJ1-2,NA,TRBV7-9,TGTGCCAGCAGCTTAGATTACGATGGCTACACCTTC,CASSLDYDGYTF
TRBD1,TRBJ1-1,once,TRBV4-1,TGCGCCAGCAGCCAAGGGACAGGGGGAATCGACACTGAAGCTTTCTTT,CASSQGTGGIDTEAFF
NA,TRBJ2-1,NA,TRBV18,TGTGCCAGCTCACCCGACTGGGTCGATGAGCAGTTCTTC,CASSPDWVDEQFF
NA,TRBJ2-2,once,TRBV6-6,TGTGCCAGCAGTCCGATTGGACCTCTTAACACCGGGGAGCTGTTTTTT,CASSPIGPLNTGELFF
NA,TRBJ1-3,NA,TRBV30,TGTGCCTGGGTCTCTGGAAACACCATATATTTT,CAWVSGNTIYF
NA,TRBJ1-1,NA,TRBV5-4,TGTGCCAGCAGCTCAGGGCGAATGAACACTGAAGCTTTCTTT,CASSSGRMNTEAFF
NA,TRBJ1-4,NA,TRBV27,TGTGCCAGCAGAGGCAGCTCCAATGAAAAACTGTTTTTT,CASRGSSNEKLFF
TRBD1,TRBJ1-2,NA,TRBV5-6,TGTGCCAGCAGCTTGGCCGTATCCAGGGGGCCTTACTATGGCTACACCTTC,CASSLAVSRGPYYGYTF
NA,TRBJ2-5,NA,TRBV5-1,TGCGCCAGCAGCTTGGAGGGTGTCCGACTAAAGACCCAGTACTTC,CASSLEGVRLKTQYF
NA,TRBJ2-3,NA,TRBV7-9,TGTGCCAGCAGCGCGCATCCCGATACGCAGTATTTT,CASSAHPDTQYF
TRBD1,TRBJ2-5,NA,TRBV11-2,TGTGCCAGCAGCTTAGGGGCAGGGGGCTACCAAGAGACCCAGTACTTC,CASSLGAGGYQETQYF
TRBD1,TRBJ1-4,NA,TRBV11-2,TGTGCCAGCAGCGCCCGGGACAGGAATGAAAAACTGTTTTTT,CASSARDRNEKLFF
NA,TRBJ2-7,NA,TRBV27,TGTGCCAGCAGTTTCTTGTCCTCTAAGTACGAGCAGTACTTC,CASSFLSSKYEQYF
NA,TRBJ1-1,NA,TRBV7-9,TGTGCCAGCAGCGACGGGACGGAATTCGAAGCTTTCTTT,CASSDGTEFEAFF
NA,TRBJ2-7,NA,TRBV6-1,TGTGCCAGCACTGTGAGCTTAAAGTCGTACGAGCAGTACTTC,CASTVSLKSYEQYF
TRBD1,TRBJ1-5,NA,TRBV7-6,TGTGCCAGCAGCCAGGACAGGGCAAGACAGCCCCAGCATTTT,CASSQDRARQPQHF
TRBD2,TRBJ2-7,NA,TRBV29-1,TGCAGCGTTGAATTCTCTAGCGGGGCTTCCTACGAGCAGTACTTC,CSVEFSSGASYEQYF
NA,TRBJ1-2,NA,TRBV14,TGTGCCAGCAGCCGCGGACGGATCTATGGCTACACCTTC,CASSRGRIYGYTF
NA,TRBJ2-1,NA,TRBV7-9,TGTGCCAGCAGCTGGCCAGGGGTAGCCAATGAGCAGTTCTTC,CASSWPGVANEQFF
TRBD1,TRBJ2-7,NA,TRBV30,TGTGCCTGGAGTGCTTTACAGGGGGCCGGATACGAGCAGTACTTC,CAWSALQGAGYEQYF
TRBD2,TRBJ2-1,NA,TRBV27,TGTGCCAGCAGTTCCATCGGGACTAGCGGGACCAATGAGCAGTTCTTC,CASSSIGTSGTNEQFF
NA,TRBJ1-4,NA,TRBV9,TGTGCCAGCAGCGTAATGGGATCAACTAATGAAAAACTGTTTTTT,CASSVMGSTNEKLFF
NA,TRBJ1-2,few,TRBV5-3,TGTGCCCACTGCCCAGGGGTAGATGGCTACACCTTC,CAHCPGVDGYTF
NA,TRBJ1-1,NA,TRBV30,TGTGCCTGGAGTGTCGGGGCAGCAGAAGCTTTCTTT,CAWSVGAAEAFF
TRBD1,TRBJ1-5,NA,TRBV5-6,TGTGCCAGCAGCTCGCCCCTCGACAGGGTAGAGCATTTT,CASSSPLDRVEHF
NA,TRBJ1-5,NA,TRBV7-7,TGTGCCAGCAGCTTATTTGAGGGGCAGCCCCAGCATTTT,CASSLFEGQPQHF
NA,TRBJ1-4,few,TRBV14,TGTGCCAGCAGCTTAAGTCGCGGGGCATATGAAAAACTGTTTTTT,CASSLSRGAYEKLFF
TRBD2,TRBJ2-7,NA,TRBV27,TGTGCCAGCAGGCTGACTAGCGGGAGTTTCTACGAGCAGTACTTC,CASRLTSGSFYEQYF
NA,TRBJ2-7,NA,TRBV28,TGTGCCAGCAGTCTGGGGACGAGCGAGCAGTACTTC,CASSLGTSEQYF
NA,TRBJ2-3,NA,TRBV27,TGTGCCAGCAGTTTAGACACTCCTAGCACAGATACGCAGTATTTT,CASSLDTPSTDTQYF
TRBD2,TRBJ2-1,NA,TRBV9,TGTGCCAGCAGCTCTCGAGCGGGAGGCGGCTACAATGAGCAGTTCTTC,CASSSRAGGGYNEQFF
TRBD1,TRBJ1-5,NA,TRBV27,TGTGCCAGCAGACAATCAGGGGGCTCGAGCAATCAGCCCCAGCATTTT,CASRQSGGSSNQPQHF
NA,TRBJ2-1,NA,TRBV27,TGTGCCAGTACGGACAGCAATGAGCAGTTCTTC,CASTDSNEQFF
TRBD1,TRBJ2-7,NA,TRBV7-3,TGTGCCAGCAGCCCCGGGACAGGGGCCGCCTACGAGCAGTACTTC,CASSPGTGAAYEQYF
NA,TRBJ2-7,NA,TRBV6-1,TGTGCCAGCAGTGAAGTGGACAGCTCCTACGAGCAGTACTTC,CASSEVDSSYEQYF
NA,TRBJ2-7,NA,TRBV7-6,TGTGCCAGCAGCTTAGGCCGGATACCACCAGACGAGCAGTACTTC,CASSLGRIPPDEQYF
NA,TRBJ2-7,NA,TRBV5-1,TGCGCCAGCAGCCTAGGATTGGGTAACTACGAGCAGTACTTC,CASSLGLGNYEQYF
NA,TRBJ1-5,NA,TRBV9,TGTGCCAGCAGCTCTAGGACGGTGTATAGCAATCAGCCCCAGCATTTT,CASSSRTVYSNQPQHF
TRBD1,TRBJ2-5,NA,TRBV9,TGTGCCAGCAGCGTTGTCGGGACAGGGGGGGAGACCCAGTACTTC,CASSVVGTGGETQYF
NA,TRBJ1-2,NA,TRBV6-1,TGTGCCACCAAGGACGGTTATAACTATGGCTACACCTTC,CATKDGYNYGYTF
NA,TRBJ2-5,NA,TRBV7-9,TGTGCCAGCAGCGCCCCGGGGTATCGGGAGACCCAGTACTTC,CASSAPGYRETQYF
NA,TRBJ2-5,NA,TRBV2,TGTGCCAGCATGGGTCGGCTCCCCGAGACCCAGTACTTC,CASMGRLPETQYF
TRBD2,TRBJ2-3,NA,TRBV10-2,TGCGCCAGCAGCGATTTTAGACAAGCGGGAGGGCCTACAGATACGCAGTATTTT,CASSDFRQAGGPTDTQYF
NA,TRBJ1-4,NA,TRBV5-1,TGCGCCAGCAGCTTGTTCGAAATGGATGAAAAACTGTTTTTT,CASSLFEMDEKLFF
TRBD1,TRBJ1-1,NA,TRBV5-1,TGCGCCAGCAGCAGGACCAGGGGGCGAGGAACTGAAGCTTTCTTT,CASSRTRGRGTEAFF
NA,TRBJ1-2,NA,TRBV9,TGTGCCAGCAGCGTAGGGTGGGGTGGCTACACCTTC,CASSVGWGGYTF